Sequencing of this TCR beta chain was carried out in a study of blood T cells in healthy people across ages (dated by TCRdb to the mid-2010s). Describing the broader study: Template switching captured roughly one uniquely barcoded TCR beta cDNA molecule per two T cells in model experiments. To track age-related changes in TCR beta repertoire diversity, the study relied on deep sequencing normalized with unique cDNA molecular identifiers. Donors were grouped into four age groups: young (average approximately 15 years), middle-aged (39), aged (roughly 67) and long-lived (over 80). Using the same blood draw, the study looked at two additional independent replicas of 1 million unique cDNA reads for two donors, one aged 18 to 29 and the other aged 80 or older.

Systemically healthy Caucasian individuals from Russia, 39 in total and aged roughly 6 to 100 years, were included as donors. Each donor gave about 9.7 milliliters of peripheral blood, drawn into EDTA-treated Vacutainer tubes. Ficoll-Paque density-gradient centrifugation was used to isolate PBMCs, with at least 6.5 million per sample. Trizol reagent was used to extract total RNA from the PBMCs, yielding at least 6 micrograms per sample. The percentages of naive CD45RAhigh/CD27high T cells were determined by flow cytometry on a PBMC aliquot from every donor. Of note for this clonotype: What antigen it recognizes has not been identified. Per-base quality was not reported, and no clone a single base away is much larger than it.

The study at large found these results: Since profiling was done on bulk unsorted PBMCs, naive and antigen-experienced compartments could not be conclusively compared. Observed TCR beta diversity per million T cells fell roughly linearly with age, and a significant reduction was already apparent by age around 40. Because donor CMV infection status was unknown, age-related changes in expanded clonotypes were potentially confounded. Estimates of total diversity based on one million sequenced T cells were considered lower bounds and underestimates. Observed TCR beta diversity correlated strongly with the percentage of naive T cells measured by flow cytometry. Compared with the aged group, the long-lived group had more naive CD4+ T cells, fewer expanded clones and increased TCR diversity, a pattern suggesting age selection.

The library relied on 5' RACE. TCRdb lists the instrument as Illumina HiSeq 2500. A second PCR of roughly 7 to 12 cycles was run with a J-beta primer mix and a sample-barcoded 5' primer. A template-switch 5' adaptor carrying 12 random nucleotides introduced a unique molecular identifier onto each TCR beta cDNA molecule. Each sample yielded at least 3 million CDR3-containing paired-end reads. First-strand cDNA synthesis was performed from all RNA using the Mint cDNA synthesis kit, with priming by a TRBC-specific oligonucleotide. All cDNA was treated with uracil-DNA glycosylase and then went through a first 18-cycle PCR with the universal primers M1SS and BC2_uni_R. Regarding the original processing steps: For normalization, 1 million high-quality reads were randomly selected from each sample, with every read carrying a distinct molecular identifier. Reads with shared molecular identifiers were discarded instead of being binned into consensus sequences. CDR3 identification, clonotype clustering and error correction used MiTCR with a Q25 quality threshold and the strictest error-elimination algorithm. Lower-bound total TCR beta diversity was estimated with a nonparametric unseen species model using Euler transformation. The public sequencing data were trimmed at Q25 with fastp and processed into clonotypes with MiXCR by TCRdb, which kept only in-frame beta chains. One record per CDR3 amino acid sequence lists the most common genes and DNA. TCRdb, rather than the study authors, made the V and J calls. In this sample the table shows approximately 800,000 distinct CDR3 sequences, about 26% of which occur a single time. Over 2.5% of the sample goes to the ten largest clones.

The same sample was also studied in work on T cells of mothers and their children. The second paper further reports: Donors were nine systemically healthy Caucasian individuals: three mothers and their six children. cDNA synthesis used all of the extracted RNA, with approximately 1.6 ug of RNA in each 15 ul reaction. In the second PCR, the M1S primer added sample barcodes and 2-4 random nucleotides. Each mother yielded over 8.5 million TCR beta CDR3 reads and each child roughly 3 million reads. TCR recombination output is similarly shaped by thymic selection in related and unrelated pairs, with a minor effect exerted by inherited differences. Normalized repertoire overlap was always slightly but never significantly higher in related than unrelated mother-child pairs. No persistent microchimeric T cell clones were detected, at a sensitivity of 80 to 100 clones per million clonotypes. In the study, deep NGS was used to compare the TCR beta repertoires of mothers and children, and features distinguishing related mother-child pairs from unrelated individuals were sought. Mothers averaged about 37 +/- 4 years of age and children averaged roughly 10 +/- 4 years. After adapter ligation was performed with NEBNext reagents, the libraries were sequenced on an Illumina HiSeq 2000 with 100+100 nt paired-end reads. To prevent cross-contamination, the mother and child libraries were prepared one month apart and sequenced in separate runs. Between about 500,000 and 2,300,000 distinct TCR beta clonotypes were identified per donor. Naive TCR beta clonotypes were estimated from low-frequency clonotypes matched to each donor's FACS-determined naive share, without sorting.

The sample consisted of blood. This clonotype was sampled from a boy aged 5-17 years in good health.

The CDR3 reads CSVEAGQGALEQYF. The bases read TGCAGCGTTGAGGCCGGGCAGGGAGCGTTGGAGCAGTACTTC. The rearranged chain carries TRBV29-1 and TRBJ2-7; the D segment may tentatively be TRBD1 or TRBD2, each giving 5 matched bases. The germline V gene supplies CDR1 SQVTM and CDR2 ANQGSEA. The V and J ends are trimmed by 3 bases and 7 bases, leaving 19 bases between them. The CDR3 runs 14 amino acids, cysteine and phenylalanine included. CDR3 DNA only is kept here, 42 bases in frame from base 1.